This TCR beta chain was observed in a study of molecular identifiers for immune sequencing clone quantification. Overall study findings and caveats: Underestimation of highly expanded clone sizes could arise where identical TCR molecules share a barcode. Clones with over 20 RNA copies captured over 99% of effector molecules but under 1% of naive ones.

Germline V gene sequence: CDR1 SGHNT, CDR2 YENEEA. The V end lost 5 bases, the J end lost 4 bases, and 12 bases lay between the germline ends. The CDR3 is made up of 14 amino acids. For bulk TCR libraries, previously described methods and listed TCR primers were used. From the PCR reads, TCRdb called clonotypes with MiXCR, one entry per CDR3 protein. The data contain some 590,000 distinct CDR3 sequences, around 25% of them singletons. A CD8+CD4-CCR7+CD45RA+ phenotype served as the sorting definition for naive CD8 T cells. In the case of this clonotype: Its antigen is as yet unknown.

The receptor was derived from a human donor in good health. Some libraries in this study had Jurkat cell RNA spiked in. V and J are TRBV11-3 and TRBJ2-1; TRBD1 is a possible D gene (5 bases). Sequenced material: naive CD8+ T cells from blood, with Jurkat cell RNA spiked in. Subset of the sample: FACS-sorted CD8+CD4-CCR7+CD45RA+ naive T cells. CDR3 nucleotide sequence: TGTGCCAGCAGCCCAGGACATTTATACAATGAGCAGTTCTTC. Translation: CASSPGHLYNEQFF.